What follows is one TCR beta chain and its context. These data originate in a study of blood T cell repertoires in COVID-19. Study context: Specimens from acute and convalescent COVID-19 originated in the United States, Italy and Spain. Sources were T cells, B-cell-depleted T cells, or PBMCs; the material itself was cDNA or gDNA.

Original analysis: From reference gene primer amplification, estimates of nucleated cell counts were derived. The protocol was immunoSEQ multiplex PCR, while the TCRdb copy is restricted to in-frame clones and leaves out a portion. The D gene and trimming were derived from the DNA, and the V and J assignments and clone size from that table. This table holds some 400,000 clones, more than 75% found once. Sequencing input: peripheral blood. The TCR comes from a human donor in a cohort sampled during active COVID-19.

In nucleotides, the CDR3 is TGTGCCAGCAGTGGGGGTGCGGGGACAGGGAGTTTTTACGAGCAGTACTTC. This codes for CASSGGAGTGSFYEQYF. V gene TRBV6-1 combines with J gene TRBJ2-7; 9 bases align to TRBD1. With 4 bases clipped from V and 4 bases from J, the junction kept 14 bases outside the gene matches. Germline assignment: CDR1 MNHNS and CDR2 SASEGT. This CDR3 has 17 amino acids.